One and the same sample provided the 12 T cell receptor beta chains below, sequenced in a study of blood T cells in healthy people across ages. With a J-beta primer mix and a sample-barcoded 5' primer, a second PCR ran roughly 6 to 12 cycles. TCRdb re-analysed the 5' RACE reads in MiXCR, keeping a single row per CDR3 protein. The data contain about a million distinct CDR3 sequences, 45% to 60% of them singletons. Sequenced: blood. Every receptor here comes from an older woman in good health.

This chain links TRBV7-8 with TRBJ2-7; the D gene is possibly TRBD2 (6 bases). V shed 4 bases and J shed 1 base, with 8 bases lying between them. CDR3 length: 13 residues. Germline V gene data show CDR1 as SGHVS and CDR2 as FQNEAQ. CDR3 amino acids: CASSWGTSYEQYF. CDR3 sequence (DNA): TGTGCCAGCAGCTGGGGGACTTCCTACGAGCAGTACTTC.

The chain is built from TRBV27 and TRBJ2-4; D is ambiguous. V was shortened by 7 bases and J by 3 bases, with 16 bases between the two germline ends. The germline gives CDR1 MNHEY, CDR2 SMNVEV (reference sequence). This CDR3 comprises 15 residues. The CDR3 sequence: CASMSLGGGKNIQYF. CDR3 coding DNA: TGTGCCAGCATGTCCCTTGGTGGTGGCAAAAACATTCAGTACTTC.

V usage is TRBV29-1 and J usage is TRBJ2-5; 8 nucleotides agree with TRBD1. Germline V gene data show CDR1 as SQVTM and CDR2 as ANQGSEA. The junction had 9 bases not matched to a gene; V was cut back by 1 base and J by 11 bases. This CDR3 region has 13 residues. CDR3 nucleotides: TGCAGCGTTGAAGGGCAGGGGGCCTATGGGCAGTACTTC. As protein: CSVEGQGAYGQYF.

The sample holds a few counts of this clonotype. This chain uses TRBV12-3 or TRBV12-4 with TRBJ2-4; TRBD2 matches at 7 bases. The J call may be mistaken, given a closer DNA end match to TRBJ2-7. The CDR3 length is 17 residues. The CDR3 bases are TGTGCCAGCTCTCTGCGGGCTAGCGGAGTGTTTTCCTACGAGCAGTACTTC. It specifies CASSLRASGVFSYEQYF.

The chain links TRBV7-2 to TRBJ2-3; 9 bases line up with TRBD2. Per the germline V gene, CDR1 is SGHTA and CDR2 is FQGNSA. V shed 0 bases and J 4 bases; nucleotides not matched to a gene: 8. This CDR3 has 17 amino acids. The CDR3: CASSLAFSGSGADTQYF. The CDR3 coding sequence is TGTGCCAGCAGCTTAGCGTTTAGCGGGAGCGGGGCAGATACGCAGTATTTT.

This clonotype was seen once. This chain joins TRBV5-6 and TRBJ2-7; the D gene could be TRBD1 or TRBD2 (6 bases each). CDR1 SGHDT and CDR2 YYEEEE come from the germline V gene. The V end lost 4 bases, the J end lost 4 bases, and 18 bases lay between the germline ends. This CDR3 is 15 amino acids long. The CDR3 DNA reads TGTGCCAGCAGCCTCTTGGAGGGGGGACAATACGAGCAGTACTTC. Translated, it gives CASSLLEGGQYEQYF.

This clonotype was seen a few times. This sequence joins TRBV4-3 and TRBJ2-5; 7 bases map to TRBD2. The DNA end favors TRBJ2-7, so the J call may be wrong. CDR1 is LGHNA and CDR2 is YSLEER in the germline V gene. The CDR3 is 15 amino acids. The CDR3 sequence: CASSQSRGGGFEQYF. The CDR3, as DNA: TGCGCCAGCAGCCAGTCCCGCGGGGGAGGATTCGAGCAGTACTTC.

The J gene is TRBJ1-2, the V gene TRBV29-1; D remains unclear. Trimming cost V 3 bases and J 2 bases, with 4 bases left between them. Germline V gene lookup returns CDR1 SQVTM and CDR2 ANQGSEA. This CDR3 is 11 amino acids long. CDR3: CSVDRNYGYTF. CDR3 nucleotide sequence: TGCAGCGTTGACAGAAACTATGGCTACACCTTC.

This clonotype turned up a few times. V and J are TRBV7-7 and TRBJ2-3, with 9 nucleotides matching TRBD2. V dropped 5 bases and J dropped 2; count of bases not matched to a gene: 5. CDR1 is SSHAT and CDR2 is FNYEAQ in the germline V gene (reference sequence). This CDR3 is 15 amino acids long. CDR3 bases: TGTGCCAGCAGCCAAGGACTAGCGCCCACAGATACGCAGTATTTT. This sequence encodes CASSQGLAPTDTQYF.

The chain combines TRBV7-6 with TRBJ1-1, with D perhaps matching TRBD1 (5 bases). The germline V and J ends were trimmed by 0 bases and 6 bases, with 14 bases remaining between them. Germline V lookup: CDR1 SGHVS, CDR2 FNYEAQ. The CDR3 spans 15 residues. The CDR3: CASSLAPGIFAEAFF. Written as DNA, the CDR3 is TGTGCCAGCAGCTTAGCGCCAGGGATCTTCGCTGAAGCTTTCTTT.

This clonotype came up once. This chain connects TRBV6-2 or TRBV6-3 to TRBJ1-1, with D uncertain. V lost 5 bases to trimming and J lost 5 bases, with 15 bases between them. Per the germline V gene, CDR1 is MNHEY and CDR2 is SVGEGT. The CDR3 is 14 residues long. Written as DNA, the CDR3 is TGTGCCAGCAGTAAAAGTACGAGGATAACTGAAGCTTTCTTT. Its translation is CASSKSTRITEAFF.

This clonotype came up a few times. This chain connects TRBV29-1 to TRBJ2-4; TRBD2 matches at 9 bases. The CDR3 loop spans 13 amino acids. J lost 13 bases, V lost 4 bases, and 11 bases had no gene match. The germline CDR1 and CDR2 sequences are SQVTM and ANQGSEA. The CDR3 nucleotides are TGCAGCGTTGTAGTAGCGGGAGTAGGGGAGCAGTACTTC. Translating gives CSVVVAGVGEQYF. Full variable domain (remainder filled in from reference TRBV29-1 and TRBJ2-4): SAVISQKPSRDICQRGTSLTIQCQVDSQVTMMFWYRQQPGQSLTLIATANQGSEATYESGFVIDKFPISRPNLTFSTLTVSNMSPEDSSIYLCSVVVAGVGEQYFGAGTRLSVL.